These 21 T cell receptor beta chains share one sample of origin, sequenced in a study of cytomegalovirus exposure and HLA in healthy donors. 60 Vbeta and 13 Jbeta primers were used in PCR. Profiled with immunoSEQ multiplex PCR; TCRdb holds only in-frame clones, not every one. Of 110,000 to 150,000 clones detected, roughly 80% appear once; the ten largest clones hold 6.8%. The sample was PBMCs. These TCRs come from a man in his forties in good health and CMV-seropositive.

V gene TRBV19 combines with J gene TRBJ2-2; 7 bases line up with TRBD2. This CDR3 contains 13 residues. V shed 11 bases, J shed 4 bases, and the junction held 7 bases outside the gene matches. The germline CDR1 and CDR2 sequences are LNHDA and SQIVND (reference sequence). The CDR3 DNA is TGTGCCGGGCGGGAGCGCGGCACCGGGGAGCTGTTTTTT. The encoded protein is CAGRERGTGELFF.

The J gene is TRBJ1-6, the V gene TRBV7-2, with D unclear. The CDR3 extends over 13 amino acids. V lost 0 bases to trimming and J lost 7 bases, with 4 bases between them. Germline lookup yields CDR1 SGHTA and CDR2 FQGNSA. CDR3 in amino acids: CASSLAPNSPLHF. CDR3 DNA: TGTGCCAGCAGCTTAGCTCCGAATTCACCCCTCCACTTT.

V is TRBV5-1 and J is TRBJ2-3, with D maybe TRBD1 (6 bases). Germline V gene data show CDR1 as SGHRS and CDR2 as YFSETQ. CDR3 length: 14 amino acids. Trimming shortened V by 0 bases and J by 5 bases, and 10 bases separated the two germline ends. The CDR3 is CASSLVPQGDTQYF. Here the CDR3 DNA reads TGCGCCAGCAGCTTGGTGCCACAGGGAGATACGCAGTATTTT.

The chain has TRBV30 and TRBJ2-2; 14 bases map to TRBD2. Germline V gene sequence: CDR1 GTSNPN, CDR2 SVGIG (reference sequence). The CDR3 has 16 amino acids. V gave up 4 bases and J gave up 7 bases; unmatched junction bases: 8. This chain's CDR3 is CAWTGTSGRRGGELFF. CDR3 coding DNA: TGTGCCTGGACGGGGACTAGCGGGAGAAGAGGCGGGGAGCTGTTTTTT.

The rearrangement links TRBV4-1 to TRBJ1-1; TRBD1 matches 12 bases. The germline V gene has CDR1 MGHRA and CDR2 YSYEKL. V dropped 3 bases and J dropped 10; count of bases not matched to a gene: 12. This CDR3 is built from 16 residues. DNA of the CDR3: TGCGCCAGCAGCCACTCCGGGACAGGGGGCCAGGAAAGAGCTTTCTTT. Its protein product is CASSHSGTGGQERAFF.

The chain is built from TRBV25-1 and TRBJ2-3; 11 bases line up with TRBD2. This CDR3 spans 18 amino acids. V shed 2 bases, J shed 6 bases, and the junction held 13 bases outside the gene matches. Germline V CDR1 and CDR2: MGHDK, SYGVNS. The CDR3 bases are TGTGCCAGCAGTGAAAACAGACGTAGCGGGGGGGCCCGGGATACGCAGTATTTT. Its protein product is CASSENRRSGGARDTQYF.

V usage is TRBV27 and J usage is TRBJ2-1; no clear D. Germline CDR1 reads MNHEY; CDR2 reads SMNVEV (reference sequence). V was pared by 2 bases and J by 0 bases, with 11 bases between. There are 16 residues in the CDR3. The CDR3: CASSLRGQSSYNEQFF. The CDR3 coding sequence is TGTGCCAGCAGTTTACGCGGCCAGAGCTCCTACAATGAGCAGTTCTTC.

The V gene is TRBV10-3, the J gene TRBJ1-2; 9 bases match TRBD1. The CDR3 sequence is 14 residues long. The germline V gene has CDR1 ENHRY and CDR2 SYGVKD. Unmatched junction bases numbered 4, after V lost 4 bases and J lost 4 bases. CDR3 protein: CAISGDRVAYGYTF. The CDR3 DNA reads as TGTGCCATCAGTGGGGACAGGGTTGCCTATGGCTACACCTTC.

V and J are TRBV6-5 and TRBJ2-2, with D tentatively TRBD1 (6 bases). The germline V gene has CDR1 MNHEY and CDR2 SVGAGI. The length of the CDR3 is 13 residues. The germline V and J ends were trimmed by 5 bases and 5 bases, with 9 bases remaining between them. CDR3 protein: CASSPDRTGELFF. CDR3 nucleotide sequence: TGTGCCAGCAGTCCCGACAGGACCGGGGAGCTGTTTTTT.

This chain connects TRBV5-8 to TRBJ2-3, with TRBD1 matching 7 bases. CDR1 SGHTS and CDR2 YDEGEE come from the germline V gene. The CDR3 is 18 amino acids. Unmatched junction bases numbered 14, after V lost 2 bases and J lost 2 bases. The CDR3 sequence is CASSLNLRPGQHTDTQYF. In DNA, the CDR3 is TGTGCCAGCAGCTTAAACCTCAGACCGGGACAGCACACAGATACGCAGTATTTT.

The V and J genes are TRBV19 and TRBJ2-5; 7 bases match TRBD2. V was clipped by 5 bases and J by 3 bases; unmatched bases: 9. Germline V gives CDR1 LNHDA, CDR2 SQIVND (reference sequence). This CDR3 has 15 amino acids. The CDR3 coding sequence is TGTGCCAGTAGTCTCTGGGCTGGGGGGGAAGAGACCCAGTACTTC. It yields the protein CASSLWAGGEETQYF.

V usage is TRBV27 and J usage is TRBJ2-5; TRBD2 matches at 8 bases. The CDR3 covers 14 residues. The V gene end was trimmed by 6 bases and the J gene end by 5 bases; junction bases not matched to a gene: 8. Germline CDR1 reads MNHEY; CDR2 reads SMNVEV (reference sequence). For the CDR3, the DNA is TGTGCCAGCAGCCTCGGGGGGGCCGCGGAGACCCAGTACTTC. Translation gives CASSLGGAAETQYF.

The chain links TRBV5-1 to TRBJ2-3; D possibly corresponds to TRBD1 (5 bases). There are 15 residues in the CDR3. Trimming removed 5 bases from V and 3 bases from J, with 16 bases in between. CDR1 and CDR2 (germline): SGHRS, YFSETQ. Here the CDR3 reads CASRLFLQGTDTQYF. The CDR3 bases are TGCGCCAGCAGATTATTCCTCCAGGGTACAGATACGCAGTATTTT.

This chain links TRBV18 with TRBJ1-2; 9 bases map to TRBD1. CDR3 length equals 16 residues. V shed 1 base and J 3 bases; nucleotides not matched to a gene: 6. Per germline, CDR1 KGHSH and CDR2 LQKENI. CDR3 region: CASSPLVGQGDYGYTF. The CDR3 nucleotides are TGTGCCAGCTCACCACTCGTGGGACAGGGTGACTATGGCTACACCTTC.

The chain joins TRBV6-6 to TRBJ1-1, with D tentatively TRBD1 (6 bases). This CDR3 is 12 amino acids long. CDR1 MNHNY and CDR2 SVGAGI come from the germline V gene (reference sequence). Trimming stripped 8 bases from V and 4 bases from J, with 11 bases between. CDR3 bases: TGTGCCAGCCAACAGGGTGCCACTGAAGCTTTCTTT. This sequence encodes CASQQGATEAFF.

The gene calls are TRBV27 and TRBJ2-7; TRBD1 is a possible D gene (6 bases). The CDR3 runs 14 residues. Germline CDR1 and CDR2: MNHEY and SMNVEV (reference sequence). The V gene lost 4 bases and the J gene lost 2 bases, with 12 bases spanning the gap. CDR3 protein: CASSSPPGAYEQYF. The CDR3 nucleotides are TGTGCCAGCAGTTCCCCCCCAGGGGCCTACGAGCAGTACTTC.

This clone was detected only a few times. V usage is TRBV29-1 and J usage is TRBJ1-1; maybe TRBD1 (6 bases). From germline, CDR1 is SQVTM and CDR2 ANQGSEA. Trimming shortened V by 5 bases and J by 5 bases, and 15 bases separated the two germline ends. The CDR3 contains 13 residues. In nucleotides, the CDR3 is TGCAGCGTTCCGGGGGGGGGCGCGACTGAAGCTTTCTTT. Encoded protein: CSVPGGGATEAFF.

The chain recombines TRBV5-4 with TRBJ2-5, with 7 positions matching TRBD1. V was pared by 4 bases and J by 1 base, with 10 bases of the junction left unmatched. Per the germline V gene, CDR1 is SGHNT and CDR2 is YYREEE (reference sequence). The length of the CDR3 is 16 residues. CDR3: CASSITPTGPQETQYF. The CDR3, as DNA: TGTGCCAGCAGCATCACCCCGACAGGGCCCCAAGAGACCCAGTACTTC.

The chain has TRBV11-3 and TRBJ1-1; tentatively, D is TRBD1 (5 bases). Germline V gene data show CDR1 as SGHNT and CDR2 as YENEEA. V lost 5 bases and J lost 7, with 17 bases in between. This CDR3 region has 14 residues. CDR3 sequence: CASSLNGRRGEAFF. CDR3 DNA sequence: TGTGCCAGCAGCCTGAACGGGCGGAGGGGTGAAGCTTTCTTT. Full variable domain (outside the CDR3, taken from reference TRBV11-3 and TRBJ1-1): EAGVVQSPRYKIIEKKQPVAFWCNPISGHNTLYWYLQNLGQGPELLIRYENEEAVDDSQLPKDRFSAERLKGVDSTLKIQPAELGDSAVYLCASSLNGRRGEAFFGQGTRLTVV.

The chain carries TRBV19 and TRBJ1-5; perhaps TRBD1 as D (5 bases). CDR1 LNHDA and CDR2 SQIVND come from the germline V gene (reference sequence). This CDR3 comprises 15 residues. The V end lost 7 bases, the J end lost 2 bases, and 15 bases lay between the germline ends. The CDR3 DNA follows: TGTGCCAGTACCCCCGGGGGATCAGGCAATCAGCCCCAGCATTTT. Translated, it gives CASTPGGSGNQPQHF.

This rearrangement joins TRBV5-6 to TRBJ2-1, with 10 bases aligning to TRBD2. Looked up from germline, CDR1 is SGHDT and CDR2 is YYEEEE. This CDR3 comprises 15 residues. The V gene end was trimmed by 4 bases and the J gene end by 8 bases; junction bases not matched to a gene: 9. Here the CDR3 reads CASSRTSGTGHEQFF. The CDR3 DNA reads TGTGCCAGCAGCCGAACTAGCGGGACGGGGCATGAGCAGTTCTTC.